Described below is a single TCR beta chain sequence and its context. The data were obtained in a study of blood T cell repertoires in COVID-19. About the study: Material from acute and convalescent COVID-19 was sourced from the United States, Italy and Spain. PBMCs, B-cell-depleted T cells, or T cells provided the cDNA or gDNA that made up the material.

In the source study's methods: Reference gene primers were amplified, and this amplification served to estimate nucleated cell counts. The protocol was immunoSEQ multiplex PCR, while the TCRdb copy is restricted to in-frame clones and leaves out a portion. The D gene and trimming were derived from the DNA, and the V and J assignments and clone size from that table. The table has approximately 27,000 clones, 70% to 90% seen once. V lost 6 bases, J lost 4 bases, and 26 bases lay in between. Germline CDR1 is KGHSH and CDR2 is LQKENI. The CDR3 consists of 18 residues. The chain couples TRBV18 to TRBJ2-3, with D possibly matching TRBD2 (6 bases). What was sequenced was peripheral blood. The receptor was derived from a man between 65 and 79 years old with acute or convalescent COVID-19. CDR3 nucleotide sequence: TGTGCCAGCTCCCCTTTGGCGAGTAGCGGAATGTCGGCAGATACGCAGTATTTT. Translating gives CASSPLASSGMSADTQYF.